The following is a TCR beta chain sequence with its context. This sample was taken from a study of Ad26.COV2.S vaccination and SARS-CoV-2 variants. This CDR3 is built from 15 residues. Per the germline V gene, CDR1 is GTSNPN and CDR2 is SVGIG (reference sequence). Trimming removed 5 bases from V and 2 bases from J; junction bases left unmatched: 8. Treatment defined: around 19 received Ad26.COV2.S at low or high dose, single or two shots; 5 received placebo; per-sample allocation not given. Day 63 following the first vaccine or placebo injection was when the samples were taken. Data came from immunoSEQ multiplex PCR; TCRdb stores just in-frame clones and leaves some out. This table has 440,000 or so clones, less than 95% appearing once.

The source was peripheral blood, collected in a trial of Ad26.COV2.S vaccine versus placebo. The sequence was collected from a person aged 18-65 years who received the Ad26.COV2.S COVID-19 vaccine or a placebo. The chain uses TRBV30 and TRBJ2-7; 11 bases line up with TRBD2. The CDR3 is CAWGPGLAAPYEQYF. The CDR3, as DNA: TGTGCCTGGGGGCCGGGACTAGCGGCCCCCTACGAGCAGTACTTC.